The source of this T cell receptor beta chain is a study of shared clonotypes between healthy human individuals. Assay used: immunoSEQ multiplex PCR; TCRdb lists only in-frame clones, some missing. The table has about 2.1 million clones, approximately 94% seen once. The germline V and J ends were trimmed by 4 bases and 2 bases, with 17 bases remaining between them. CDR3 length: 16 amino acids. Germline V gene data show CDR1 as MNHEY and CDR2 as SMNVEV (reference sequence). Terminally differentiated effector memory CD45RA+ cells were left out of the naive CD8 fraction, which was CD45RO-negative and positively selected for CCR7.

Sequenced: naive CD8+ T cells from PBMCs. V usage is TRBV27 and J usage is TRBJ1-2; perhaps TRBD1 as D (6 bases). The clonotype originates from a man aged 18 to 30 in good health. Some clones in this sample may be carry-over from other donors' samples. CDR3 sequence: CASSSRQALPNYGYTF. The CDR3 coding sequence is TGTGCCAGCAGTTCCCGACAGGCTCTCCCAAACTATGGCTACACCTTC.